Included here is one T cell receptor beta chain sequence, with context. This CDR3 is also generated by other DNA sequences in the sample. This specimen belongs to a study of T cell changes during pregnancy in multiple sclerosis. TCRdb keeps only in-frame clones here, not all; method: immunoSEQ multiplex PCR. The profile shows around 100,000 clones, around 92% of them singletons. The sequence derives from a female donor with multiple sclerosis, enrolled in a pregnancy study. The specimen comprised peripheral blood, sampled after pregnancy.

CDR3: CASSQDSSYEQYF. The CDR3 coding sequence is TGCGCCAGCAGCCAAGACTCGAGTTACGAGCAGTACTTC. This chain uses TRBV4-1 with TRBJ2-7; D unclear. CDR1 is MGHRA, CDR2 YSYEKL, per germline. The V gene lost 0 bases and the J gene lost 4 bases, with 7 bases spanning the gap. The CDR3 has 13 amino acids.